This T cell receptor beta chain was captured by sequencing in a study of somatic mutations in cytotoxic T cells in rheumatoid arthritis. Repertoires were generated with immunoSEQ multiplex PCR, while TCRdb's copy carries only in-frame clones and drops some. The sample holds approximately 5,200 clones; roughly 80% are singletons and the top ten take around 49%. Germline V gives CDR1 LGHNA, CDR2 YSLEER. The CDR3 has 12 amino acids. V was shortened by 1 base and J by 7 bases, with 5 bases between the two germline ends. This TCR was recovered from a woman aged 45 to 65 with rheumatoid arthritis. V is TRBV4-3 and J is TRBJ2-1; tentatively, D is TRBD1 (5 bases). The sequenced sample was CD8+ T cells sorted from blood. Here the CDR3 reads CASSQAGNEQFF. CDR3 bases: TGCGCCAGCAGCCAAGCAGGGAATGAGCAGTTCTTC.